The 27 T cell receptor beta chains reported below all come from one sample, sequenced in a study of human T cells and chemical hapten exposure. MiXCR, run by TCRdb on the RACE reads, gives a single entry per CDR3 protein. The table records 380,000 or so distinct CDR3 sequences, 4% to 5.5% of them present only once. Time point reported: patch test 1, 2 weeks after DPC sensitization. Treatment here: therapeutic diphenylcyclopropenone sensitization with weekly scalp DPC. Material: whole blood, obtained in connection with sensitization to the hapten diphenylcyclopropenone (DPC). The receptors shown here come from a woman between 45 and 65 years old with alopecia areata. Some clones in this sample may be carry-over from other donors' samples.

This clonotype appeared many times. Here the CDR3 reads CASSYEPGGLNTEAFF. The CDR3 DNA is TGTGCCAGCAGTTACGAGCCAGGGGGATTGAACACTGAAGCTTTCTTT. The genes are TRBV6-6 and TRBJ1-1; 7 bases fit TRBD1. CDR3 length: 16 residues. Per the germline V gene, CDR1 is MNHNY and CDR2 is SVGAGI (reference sequence). With V trimmed by 2 bases and J by 0 bases, 6 bases remained unmatched.

This clonotype was counted many times. This chain links TRBV12-3 or TRBV12-4 with TRBJ2-1; D is uncertain. The CDR3 consists of 16 residues. With 5 bases removed from V and 5 bases from J, the gap between germline ends came to 19 bases. CDR3 DNA sequence: TGTGCCAGCAGTCCCCTGCCCATCTCTAGTCACAATGAGCAGTTCTTC. Translated: CASSPLPISSHNEQFF.

At least ten counts were recorded for this clonotype. The rearrangement uses TRBV5-6 and TRBJ2-5, with D unresolved. Germline V gene lookup returns CDR1 SGHDT and CDR2 YYEEEE. The CDR3 is 11 residues long. Trimming cost V 2 bases and J 5 bases, with 4 bases left between them. The CDR3 coding sequence is TGTGCCAGCAGCTTAGCTGAGACCCAGTACTTC. It translates to CASSLAETQYF.

This clonotype was seen many times. V usage is TRBV6-5 and J usage is TRBJ1-6; 7 bases agree with TRBD1. CDR1 is MNHEY and CDR2 is SVGAGI in the germline V gene. The CDR3 runs 16 residues. V was pared by 6 bases and J by 7 bases, with 12 bases of the junction left unmatched. CDR3 nucleotides: TGTGCCAGCAGACTCGCCCGAGGGGGCCCCAATTCACCCCTCCACTTT. Translated: CASRLARGGPNSPLHF.

In its sample, this clonotype was seen many times. The chain links TRBV12-3 or TRBV12-4 to TRBJ2-1; perhaps TRBD2 as D (5 bases). The CDR3 loop spans 16 amino acids. V was pared by 0 bases and J by 8 bases, with 17 bases between. The CDR3 reads CASSLAPRAVRDEQFF. The CDR3 DNA reads TGTGCCAGCAGTTTAGCGCCGAGGGCCGTTCGGGATGAGCAGTTCTTC.

There are many counts of this clonotype. The chain is built from TRBV29-1 and TRBJ2-1, with 11 bases matching TRBD2. The CDR3 is made up of 15 amino acids. Trimming at V came to 3 bases and at J to 1 base, leaving 2 bases not matched to a gene. Germline CDR1 and CDR2: SQVTM and ANQGSEA. The CDR3 reads CSVDSGRGSYNEQFF. DNA of the CDR3: TGCAGCGTTGATAGCGGGAGGGGGTCCTACAATGAGCAGTTCTTC.

This clonotype was observed a handful of times. The chain uses TRBV24-1 and TRBJ2-4; D is unresolved. The CDR3 runs to 13 residues. The germline V gene has CDR1 KGHDR and CDR2 SFDVKD. V gave up 9 bases and J gave up 0 bases, with 8 bases separating them. CDR3 residues: CATLRLAKNIQYF. CDR3 bases: TGTGCCACCCTAAGGTTAGCCAAAAACATTCAGTACTTC.

This clonotype was counted at least ten times. The V and J genes are TRBV7-2 and TRBJ2-2; 7 bases align to TRBD2. After removal of 3 bases from V and 7 bases from J, the junction contained 2 bases not matched to a gene. CDR1 and CDR2 from the germline V gene are SGHTA and FQGNSA. The CDR3 runs to 13 residues. The CDR3: CASSLGGSGELFF. CDR3 nucleotide sequence: TGTGCCAGCAGCTTGGGCGGGAGCGGGGAGCTGTTTTTT.

The sample holds many counts of this clonotype. The rearrangement links TRBV6-6 to TRBJ2-3; 7 bases are shared with TRBD2. The length of the CDR3 is 14 residues. V was clipped by 7 bases and J by 2 bases; unmatched bases: 6. Per the germline V gene, CDR1 is MNHNY and CDR2 is SVGAGI (reference sequence). CDR3 DNA sequence: TGTGCCAGCACGGGAGGTACAGCCACAGATACGCAGTATTTT. Translated: CASTGGTATDTQYF.

This clonotype was counted ten times or more. CDR3 DNA: TGTGCCAGCAGTTTTCCCAGCGGGAGATCCTACAATGAGCAGTTCTTC. It specifies CASSFPSGRSYNEQFF. The chain carries TRBV27 and TRBJ2-1; 8 bases map to TRBD2. CDR1 and CDR2 (germline): MNHEY, SMNVEV (reference sequence). V trimming: 3 bases; J trimming: 1 base; junction bases outside the gene matches: 5. The CDR3 length is 16 residues.

The chain is built from TRBV5-1 and TRBJ1-2; 8 bases are a match to TRBD1. CDR3 length: 14 amino acids. J was trimmed by 3 bases and V by 2 bases; bases with no gene match: 3. Germline-derived CDR1 and CDR2 are SGHRS and YFSETQ. In DNA form, the CDR3 reads TGCGCCAGCAGCTTAGAGACAGGGGACTATGGCTACACCTTC. Its translation: CASSLETGDYGYTF.

This clonotype was observed many times. The CDR3 DNA follows: TGTGCCAGCAGCGTAGGTCCCCGGACGAACACCGGGGAGCTGTTTTTT. Its protein product is CASSVGPRTNTGELFF. V gene TRBV9 combines with J gene TRBJ2-2, with D uncertain. V was cut by 0 bases and J by 0 bases, with 9 bases left in between. The CDR3 sequence is 16 residues long. CDR1 and CDR2 from the germline V gene are SGDLS and YYNGEE. The full variable domain, in which reference TRBV9 and TRBJ2-2 provide the parts outside the CDR3, is DSGVTQTPKHLITATGQRVTLRCSPRSGDLSVYWYQQSLDQGLQFLIQYYNGEERAKGNILERFSAQQFPDLHSELNLSSLELGDSALYFCASSVGPRTNTGELFFGEGSRLTVL.

At least ten counts were recorded for this clonotype. The rearrangement joins TRBV13 to TRBJ2-7; no clear D gene. The V end lost 0 bases, the J end lost 6 bases, and 12 bases lay between the germline ends. From germline, CDR1 is PRHDT and CDR2 FYEKMQ (reference sequence). There are 14 residues in the CDR3. CDR3 region: CASSLGHVVREQYF. CDR3 nucleotides: TGTGCCAGCAGCTTAGGCCATGTAGTACGCGAGCAGTACTTC.

This clonotype was counted many times. The chain recombines TRBV7-2 with TRBJ2-2, with D possibly matching TRBD1 (6 bases). Trimming removed 0 bases at V and 5 bases at J, with 13 bases between. Germline V gives CDR1 SGHTA, CDR2 FQGNSA. This CDR3 spans 16 amino acids. CDR3 DNA: TGTGCCAGCAGCTTAGCGGGCAGGGGTTGGACCGGGGAGCTGTTTTTT. Its translation is CASSLAGRGWTGELFF.

The rearrangement joins TRBV5-1 to TRBJ1-1; D remains unclear. Trimming left V 0 bases short and J 8 bases short, with 17 bases between. From germline, CDR1 is SGHRS and CDR2 YFSETQ. This CDR3 spans 15 amino acids. The CDR3 reads CASSLVGRAETEAFF. CDR3 nucleotides: TGCGCCAGCAGCTTGGTCGGTCGGGCGGAGACCGAAGCTTTCTTT.

This clonotype was picked up many times. The V gene is TRBV27, the J gene TRBJ1-6; TRBD1 matches at 7 bases. CDR1 is MNHEY, CDR2 SMNVEV, per germline (reference sequence). V shed 3 bases, J shed 9 bases, and the junction held 8 bases outside the gene matches. This CDR3 is built from 15 residues. The CDR3 is CASSFSTGVASPLHF. The DNA for the CDR3 is TGTGCCAGCAGTTTTAGTACAGGGGTTGCTTCACCCCTCCACTTT.

The chain combines TRBV10-2 with TRBJ2-5; D gene ambiguous. V was cut by 0 bases and J by 2 bases, with 10 bases left in between. This CDR3 comprises 15 residues. Germline V gene data show CDR1 as WSHSY and CDR2 as SAAADI. CDR3 in DNA: TGCGCCAGCAGTGAGTCCGGAGTAAGGCAAGAGACCCAGTACTTC. Protein: CASSESGVRQETQYF.

The chain couples TRBV27 to TRBJ2-1; 7 positions agree with TRBD2. CDR3 length equals 15 residues. Germline V gene data show CDR1 as MNHEY and CDR2 as SMNVEV (reference sequence). Unmatched junction bases numbered 6, after V lost 2 bases and J lost 5 bases. This CDR3 is CASSLGLAADNEQFF. For the CDR3, the DNA is TGTGCCAGCAGTTTAGGGCTAGCGGCCGACAATGAGCAGTTCTTC.

The table lists this clonotype with many counts. The rearrangement joins TRBV20-1 to TRBJ2-3, with TRBD1 as a possible D gene (6 bases). Trimming removed 6 bases at V and 6 bases at J, with 16 bases between. The CDR3 covers 13 residues. Germline V lookup: CDR1 DFQATT, CDR2 SNEGSKA (reference sequence). The CDR3 loop is CSAAGHQGDTQYF. Written as DNA, the CDR3 is TGCAGTGCCGCAGGACACCAGGGGGATACGCAGTATTTT.

This clonotype was seen repeatedly, ten times or more. CDR3 DNA sequence: TGTGCCTGGTTGACAGGGAACATTCAGTACTTC. It encodes CAWLTGNIQYF. The chain links TRBV30 to TRBJ2-4, with 7 bases fitting TRBD1. J gave up 7 bases and V 5 bases, and 2 bases lay outside the gene matches. CDR3 length: 11 amino acids. Germline lookup yields CDR1 GTSNPN and CDR2 SVGIG (reference sequence).

This clonotype was seen repeatedly, ten times or more. The chain joins TRBV15 to TRBJ1-4, with D hard to call. CDR3 size: 12 residues. V lost 5 bases to trimming and J lost 8 bases, with 9 bases between them. The V gene's germline CDR1 is LNHNV and CDR2 YYDKDF (reference sequence). CDR3 sequence (DNA): TGTGCCACCAGCCCAAGCAGCGAAAAACTGTTTTTT. Encoded protein: CATSPSSEKLFF.

This clonotype was recorded a few times. The gene calls are TRBV3-1 and TRBJ2-7; a weak D match, TRBD1 (6 bases). The germline V gene has CDR1 LGHDT and CDR2 YNNKEL (reference sequence). The CDR3 is 17 amino acids. V shed 4 bases and J shed 1 base, with 20 bases lying between them. CDR3 amino acids: CASSPYSFTGLSYEQYF. The CDR3 nucleotides read TGTGCCAGCAGCCCCTACAGCTTCACAGGGCTTTCCTACGAGCAGTACTTC.

This clonotype was observed at least ten times. The chain is built from TRBV9 and TRBJ1-5; 7 bases agree with TRBD1. Germline V lookup: CDR1 SGDLS, CDR2 YYNGEE. Trimming cost V 3 bases and J 2 bases; bases outside gene matches: 5. The CDR3 loop spans 15 amino acids. The chain's CDR3 is CASSAGQQGNQPQHF. CDR3 sequence (DNA): TGTGCCAGCAGCGCGGGACAGCAAGGCAATCAGCCCCAGCATTTT.

Details on this clonotype: This may be a read error: a much more frequent sequence differs by one nucleotide. V usage is TRBV2 and J usage is TRBJ1-2; D gene unclear. Germline V gene lookup returns CDR1 SNHLY and CDR2 FYNNEI. The CDR3 runs 14 residues. The CDR3 here is CASSLFGPNCGYTF. CDR3 nucleotides: TGTGCCAGCAGCCTGTTTGGACCGAACTGTGGCTACACCTTC.

The chain links TRBV14 to TRBJ2-1, with 10 bases fitting TRBD2. CDR1 is SGHDN, CDR2 FVKESK, per germline. The ends lost 4 bases at V and 7 bases at J; junction bases unmatched: 7. The CDR3 spans 15 residues. The CDR3, as DNA: TGTGCCAGCAGCCTAAGCGGGGGGGCCTTAAATGAGCAGTTCTTC. This codes for CASSLSGGALNEQFF.

At least ten counts were recorded for this clonotype. This rearrangement joins TRBV6-2 or TRBV6-3 to TRBJ2-7; D remains unclear. The germline gives CDR1 MNHEY, CDR2 SVGEGT. The V end lost 9 bases, the J end lost 7 bases, and 13 bases lay between the germline ends. This CDR3 region has 11 residues. This chain's CDR3 is CASPRVREQYF. In DNA form, the CDR3 reads TGTGCCAGTCCGCGAGTGAGGGAGCAGTACTTC.

This chain joins TRBV3-1 and TRBJ2-5; D gene ambiguous. This CDR3 region has 13 residues. Trimming left V 7 bases short and J 0 bases short, with 9 bases between. Germline CDR1 reads LGHDT; CDR2 reads YNNKEL (reference sequence). DNA of the CDR3: TGTGCCAGCACCTCCCAGTACCAAGAGACCCAGTACTTC. Encoded protein: CASTSQYQETQYF.